This entry lists 6 T cell receptor beta chains sequenced from one sample in a study of response to subunit inactivated influenza vaccine. TCRdb re-derived calls from the RT-PCR reads in MiXCR, one entry per CDR3 protein. The sample lists roughly 790,000 distinct CDR3 sequences, 21% occurring once. The sequencing used PBMCs from blood, collected about 5 days after vaccination. The source is a man over 45 who received an inactivated influenza vaccine.

This clonotype was picked up many times. The gene calls are TRBV6-5 and TRBJ1-2; 10 nucleotides match TRBD1. Trimming at V came to 4 bases and at J to 8 bases, leaving 10 bases not matched to a gene. The V gene's germline CDR1 is MNHEY and CDR2 SVGAGI. The CDR3 has 15 residues. CDR3 nucleotides: TGTGCCAGCAGTTTGACCGGGACAGGGGCTCGGGGCTACACCTTC. As protein: CASSLTGTGARGYTF.

This clonotype was counted between two and nine times. The chain is built from TRBV12-3 or TRBV12-4 and TRBJ2-7; no definite D call. This CDR3 has 13 amino acids. Trimming shortened V by 3 bases and J by 3 bases, and 9 bases separated the two germline ends. CDR3 sequence: CASSLTTNYEQYF. The CDR3 bases are TGTGCCAGCAGTTTGACCACAAACTACGAGCAGTACTTC.

The V gene is TRBV7-9, the J gene TRBJ1-6; TRBD1 is a possible D gene (6 bases). Trimming left V 3 bases short and J 4 bases short, with 10 bases between. The CDR3 totals 15 residues. The germline V gene encodes CDR1 SEHNR and CDR2 FQNEAQ (reference sequence). The CDR3 DNA reads as TGTGCCAGCAGCTTGTCGACAGGATATAATTCACCCCTCCACTTT. This sequence encodes CASSLSTGYNSPLHF.

This clonotype was found a few times. This chain links TRBV20-1 with TRBJ2-7, with unresolved D. This CDR3 region has 13 residues. Germline CDR1 reads DFQATT; CDR2 reads SNEGSKA (reference sequence). V was trimmed by 1 base and J by 2 bases, leaving 9 bases between them. DNA of the CDR3: TGCAGTGCTAGAGGTTTGGGGACCTACGAGCAGTACTTC. This codes for CSARGLGTYEQYF.

The chain carries TRBV7-2 and TRBJ1-1; D may be TRBD1 (5 bases). CDR1 and CDR2 from the germline V gene are SGHTA and FQGNSA. The CDR3 length is 16 residues. Trimming took 1 base from V and 4 from J, leaving 16 bases between them. The CDR3 sequence is CASSLGPTLGGTEAFF. The CDR3 DNA reads TGTGCCAGCAGCTTAGGCCCTACTCTTGGGGGCACTGAAGCTTTCTTT.

This chain links TRBV25-1 with TRBJ2-1; D tentatively fits TRBD1 or TRBD2 (5 bases each). The CDR3 consists of 14 residues. The germline gives CDR1 MGHDK, CDR2 SYGVNS. Trimming stripped 2 bases from V and 9 bases from J, with 14 bases between. The CDR3 bases are TGTGCCAGCAGTGAAGTCGGGGCTCAGGGTGAGCAGTTCTTC. Its protein product is CASSEVGAQGEQFF.